What follows are 27 T cell receptor beta chains derived from one specimen sequenced in a study of T cell responses to AZD1222 COVID-19 vaccine. This table comes from immunoSEQ multiplex PCR, and its TCRdb copy is limited to in-frame clones, with some not included. In the table there are some 150,000 clones, about 90% of which are singletons. The material was peripheral blood, obtained on day 0 of AZD1222 vaccination. These receptors came from an adult in good health.

The V gene is TRBV11-2, the J gene TRBJ2-3, with a weak D call TRBD1 (5 bases). Germline CDR1 SGHAT, CDR2 FQNNGV. This CDR3 region has 16 residues. The V gene lost 1 base and the J gene lost 7 bases, with 18 bases spanning the gap. CDR3 residues: CASSLVLATGVYTQYF. CDR3 sequence (DNA): TGTGCCAGCAGCTTAGTTCTCGCAACAGGCGTGTATACGCAGTATTTT. The full variable domain, with the rest looked up from reference TRBV11-2 and TRBJ2-3, is EAGVAQSPRYKIIEKRQSVAFWCNPISGHATLYWYQQILGQGPKLLIQFQNNGVVDDSQLPKDRFSAERLKGVDSTLKIQPAKLEDSAVYLCASSLVLATGVYTQYFGPGTRLTVL.

V gene TRBV29-1 combines with J gene TRBJ1-3; D gene ambiguous. Germline V lookup: CDR1 SQVTM, CDR2 ANQGSEA. V gave up 1 base and J gave up 0 bases, with 13 bases separating them. The CDR3 spans 16 residues. For the CDR3, the DNA is TGCAGCGTTGAAGCTGGAGGACGGAGCTCTGGAAACACCATATATTTT. Translation: CSVEAGGRSSGNTIYF. Based on the CDR3 plus reference TRBV29-1 and TRBJ1-3, the full variable domain is SAVISQKPSRDICQRGTSLTIQCQVDSQVTMMFWYRQQPGQSLTLIATANQGSEATYESGFVIDKFPISRPNLTFSTLTVSNMSPEDSSIYLCSVEAGGRSSGNTIYFGEGSWLTVV.

The CDR3 loop is CASTWGGNQPQHF. The CDR3 coding sequence is TGTGCCAGCACCTGGGGGGGCAATCAGCCCCAGCATTTT. The rearrangement joins TRBV12-3 or TRBV12-4 to TRBJ1-5; weak D call: TRBD1 (5 bases). CDR3 length: 13 amino acids. V lost 7 bases, J lost 2 bases, and 9 bases lay in between.

This chain joins TRBV29-1 and TRBJ2-7; no definite D call. Germline loops: CDR1 SQVTM, CDR2 ANQGSEA. The V end was cut by 7 bases, the J end by 4 bases, with 11 bases between. The CDR3 is 11 amino acids. Here the CDR3 DNA reads TGCAGCGCGGAGACCTCGTACGAGCAGTACTTC. Its translation: CSAETSYEQYF.

The J gene is TRBJ2-7, the V gene TRBV19, with D uncertain. The V end lost 10 bases, the J end lost 5 bases, and 15 bases lay between the germline ends. The CDR3 extends over 12 amino acids. Germline-derived CDR1 and CDR2 are LNHDA and SQIVND (reference sequence). Written as DNA, the CDR3 is TGTGCCACATCGACCAGTCCGAACGAGCAGTACTTC. It specifies CATSTSPNEQYF.

The chain recombines TRBV29-1 with TRBJ2-1, with unresolved D. Trimming removed 0 bases from V and 15 bases from J, with 12 bases in between. This CDR3 region has 11 residues. The germline gives CDR1 SQVTM, CDR2 ANQGSEA. CDR3 residues: CSVEDGTESFF. DNA for the CDR3: TGCAGCGTTGAAGATGGCACGGAATCGTTCTTC.

This clone came up a few times. This chain links TRBV5-8 with TRBJ1-2; D gene uncertain. The CDR3 totals 15 residues. Between the trimmed V and J ends, which lost 4 bases and 1 base, there was a span of 14 bases. The germline CDR1 and CDR2 sequences are SGHTS and YDEGEE. The CDR3 sequence is CASSDNGLRNYGYTF. CDR3 nucleotides: TGTGCCAGCAGCGATAACGGACTGCGTAACTATGGCTACACCTTC.

The chain is built from TRBV18 and TRBJ2-1; no definite D call. This CDR3 is built from 15 residues. Germline CDR1 reads KGHSH; CDR2 reads LQKENI. The germline V and J ends were trimmed by 2 bases and 2 bases, with 10 bases remaining between them. CDR3 in amino acids: CASSPSSLAYNEQFF. The CDR3 nucleotides are TGTGCCAGCTCACCAAGTTCCCTCGCCTACAATGAGCAGTTCTTC. The entire variable domain, with the rest obtained from reference TRBV18 and TRBJ2-1, is as follows: NAGVMQNPRHLVRRRGQEARLRCSPMKGHSHVYWYRQLPEEGLKFMVYLQKENIIDESGMPKERFSAEFPKEGPSILRIQQVVRGDSAAYFCASSPSSLAYNEQFFGPGTRLTVL.

The rearrangement joins TRBV10-3 to TRBJ2-1; 11 nucleotides agree with TRBD2. CDR3 size: 14 residues. After removal of 8 bases from V and 5 bases from J, the junction contained 5 bases not matched to a gene. Germline CDR1 and CDR2: ENHRY and SYGVKD. DNA for the CDR3: TGTGCCATCGGCCTAGCGGGGGGAAACAATGAGCAGTTCTTC. Protein sequence: CAIGLAGGNNEQFF.

This clone occurred once. The rearrangement uses TRBV18 and TRBJ2-2, with TRBD1 matching 8 bases. Germline V CDR1 and CDR2: KGHSH, LQKENI. V shed 6 bases and J 4 bases; nucleotides not matched to a gene: 7. CDR3 length: 15 amino acids. CDR3 nucleotides: TGTGCCAGCTCGGCCGGGACAGGTTTCACCGGGGAGCTGTTTTTT. Residues: CASSAGTGFTGELFF. The variable domain in full, completed from reference TRBV18 and TRBJ2-2, reads NAGVMQNPRHLVRRRGQEARLRCSPMKGHSHVYWYRQLPEEGLKFMVYLQKENIIDESGMPKERFSAEFPKEGPSILRIQQVVRGDSAAYFCASSAGTGFTGELFFGEGSRLTVL.

As concerns this clone: One end of the junction does not line up with germline, which may come from a read error. The chain recombines TRBV7-9 with TRBJ1-2, with TRBD1 as a possible D gene (6 bases). Germline CDR1 is SEHNR and CDR2 is FQNEAQ (reference sequence). The CDR3 is 12 residues long. Here the CDR3 DNA reads TGTGCCAGCAGCTTAGGAACAGGGCTTTATGCCTTC. Translation gives CASSLGTGLYAF.

The chain carries TRBV11-2 and TRBJ1-1; D is possibly TRBD1 (6 bases). The CDR3 contains 16 residues. CDR1 SGHAT and CDR2 FQNNGV come from the germline V gene. V gave up 5 bases and J gave up 0 bases, with 16 bases separating them. The CDR3 bases are TGTGCCAGCAGCCCGACTAGGACAGCCATGAACACTGAAGCTTTCTTT. Translating gives CASSPTRTAMNTEAFF.

The rearrangement links TRBV6-5 to TRBJ2-3; D call uncertain. CDR1 is MNHEY, CDR2 SVGAGI, per germline. This CDR3 spans 14 amino acids. V dropped 3 bases and J dropped 1 base, with 8 bases sitting between them. CDR3 sequence: CASSYRAGTDTQYF. The CDR3 region has the DNA TGTGCCAGCAGTTATCGGGCCGGCACAGATACGCAGTATTTT.

This clone was detected only once. V is TRBV6-5 and J is TRBJ1-1; no clear D gene. This CDR3 region has 13 residues. The V gene's germline CDR1 is MNHEY and CDR2 SVGAGI. Between the trimmed V and J ends, which lost 0 bases and 10 bases, there was a span of 12 bases. CDR3 nucleotides: TGTGCCAGCAGTTACTCGAAGGTGACTCGAGCTTTCTTT. This translates into CASSYSKVTRAFF.

The rearrangement links TRBV12-3 or TRBV12-4 to TRBJ1-2, with a possible D match to TRBD1 (6 bases). CDR3 length: 13 residues. V lost 2 bases and J 7 bases, leaving 11 bases between the germline ends. CDR3 coding DNA: TGTGCCAGCAGTTTATGGGGGGCCGGTGGCTACACCTTC. Protein: CASSLWGAGGYTF.

The gene calls are TRBV29-1 and TRBJ1-1; the D gene is possibly TRBD1 (5 bases). This CDR3 is 12 amino acids long. V was pared by 7 bases and J by 0 bases, with 9 bases between. Germline values: CDR1 SQVTM, CDR2 ANQGSEA. The CDR3 protein is CSAGLMNTEAFF. The CDR3 nucleotides are TGCAGCGCGGGACTGATGAACACTGAAGCTTTCTTT.

This chain links TRBV6-5 with TRBJ2-7; 8 bases are a match to TRBD2. Germline V CDR1 and CDR2: MNHEY, SVGAGI. The CDR3 contains 13 residues. V lost 5 bases to trimming and J lost 9 bases; unmatched junction nucleotides: 9. CDR3 region: CASSPVVSGVQYF. DNA for the CDR3: TGTGCCAGCAGTCCGGTCGTTAGCGGGGTGCAGTACTTC.

V is TRBV19 and J is TRBJ2-2, with a weak D call TRBD2 (6 bases). Germline CDR1 reads LNHDA; CDR2 reads SQIVND (reference sequence). This CDR3 contains 14 residues. V was clipped by 6 bases and J by 0 bases, with 8 bases between them. CDR3 residues: CASRGRTNTGELFF. CDR3 nucleotides: TGTGCCAGTAGGGGGAGGACGAACACCGGGGAGCTGTTTTTT.

This clone appeared once. This rearrangement joins TRBV7-9 to TRBJ2-1, with 8 bases fitting TRBD2. CDR1 is SEHNR, CDR2 FQNEAQ, per germline (reference sequence). The CDR3 runs 18 residues. Losses at the gene ends were 3 bases for V and 0 bases for J; bases not matched to a gene: 10. Here the CDR3 reads CASSFDVAGLGSYNEQFF. In DNA form, the CDR3 reads TGTGCCAGCAGCTTTGACGTAGCGGGACTAGGCTCCTACAATGAGCAGTTCTTC.

The chain combines TRBV28 with TRBJ1-2; D possibly corresponds to TRBD1 (5 bases). Per the germline V gene, CDR1 is MDHEN and CDR2 is SYDVKM. Trimming pared 2 bases from V and 2 bases from J, leaving 18 bases between. The CDR3 is 17 amino acids. CDR3 coding DNA: TGTGCCAGCAGTTTAATGGGGACTGATCCCCTGAACTATGGCTACACCTTC. This sequence encodes CASSLMGTDPLNYGYTF.

This chain uses TRBV4-2 with TRBJ1-1, with a possible D match to TRBD1 (5 bases). Trimming removed 0 bases from V and 3 bases from J, with 11 bases in between. The CDR3 is 15 amino acids. Germline V gives CDR1 LGHNA, CDR2 YNFKEQ. Written as DNA, the CDR3 is TGTGCCAGCAGCCAAGATTCGGGGCCGGACACTGAAGCTTTCTTT. As protein: CASSQDSGPDTEAFF.

The table lists this clone with many counts. The chain links TRBV6-1 to TRBJ1-4, with TRBD1 matching 8 bases. The CDR3 runs to 16 residues. Germline lookup yields CDR1 MNHNS and CDR2 SASEGT. J lost 5 bases, V lost 2 bases, and 7 bases had no gene match. The chain's CDR3 is CASSEPPGTGNEKLFF. In DNA, the CDR3 is TGTGCCAGCAGTGAACCCCCCGGGACAGGAAATGAAAAACTGTTTTTT.

DNA for the CDR3: TGTGCCATCAGTGATCGAACAGGCCTACTCGAGCAGTACTTC. Residues: CAISDRTGLLEQYF. The chain joins TRBV10-3 to TRBJ2-7; the D gene is possibly TRBD1 (5 bases). V was cut by 3 bases and J by 6 bases, with 15 bases left in between. Germline CDR1 reads ENHRY; CDR2 reads SYGVKD. The CDR3 totals 14 residues.

The V gene is TRBV7-8, the J gene TRBJ1-2, with D hard to call. This CDR3 region has 12 residues. From germline, CDR1 is SGHVS and CDR2 FQNEAQ. V gave up 2 bases and J gave up 3 bases, with 4 bases separating them. The CDR3 reads CASSLTDYGYTF. The CDR3 DNA reads TGTGCCAGCAGCTTAACCGACTATGGCTACACCTTC.

V gene TRBV5-1 combines with J gene TRBJ2-1, with 8 bases lining up with TRBD1. The germline CDR1 and CDR2 sequences are SGHRS and YFSETQ. The CDR3 has 14 residues. With V trimmed by 5 bases and J by 10 bases, 11 bases remained unmatched. The CDR3 here is CASRTGTGETEQFF. CDR3 in DNA: TGCGCCAGCAGAACCGGGACAGGTGAGACGGAGCAGTTCTTC.

This rearrangement joins TRBV28 to TRBJ2-3; 9 bases are a match to TRBD2. CDR3 size: 16 residues. Germline V gene sequence: CDR1 MDHEN, CDR2 SYDVKM. With V trimmed by 8 bases and J by 0 bases, 9 bases remained unmatched. Written as DNA, the CDR3 is TGTGCCAGCTTGATCACTAGCGGGCCTAGCACAGATACGCAGTATTTT. Protein: CASLITSGPSTDTQYF.

This chain links TRBV28 with TRBJ1-2, with 7 bases matching TRBD1. The CDR3 consists of 14 residues. Trimming cost V 7 bases and J 4 bases; bases outside gene matches: 9. The germline CDR1 and CDR2 sequences are MDHEN and SYDVKM. The CDR3 spells CASTTGTVSYGYTF. The CDR3, as DNA: TGTGCCAGCACCACCGGGACAGTCAGCTATGGCTACACCTTC.